A selection of T cell receptor beta chains follows, all from one sample in a study of T cell responses to AZD1222 COVID-19 vaccine. The method was immunoSEQ multiplex PCR; TCRdb's version includes in-frame clones alone and lacks a portion of them. The data show 95,000 to 130,000 clones, 85% to 90% seen once. This material consisted of peripheral blood, taken on day 0 of AZD1222 vaccination. Source of these receptors: an adult in good health. CDR3s include the opening cysteine and the closing phenylalanine or tryptophan. D genes are given only for firm matches. The size field is filled for only some rows; it gives once, few, many or a size class.

TRBV24-1	18	-	TRBJ2-3	-	CATSPHSGQGKSTDTQYF	TGTGCCACCAGTCCACACTCGGGGCAGGGTAAGAGCACAGATACGCAGTATTTT
TRBV5-6	14	-	TRBJ2-5	TRBD1	CASSLNRGQETQYF	TGTGCCAGCAGCTTAAACAGGGGGCAAGAGACCCAGTACTTC
TRBV6-5	13	-	TRBJ1-2	-	CASSQRTNYGYTF	TGTGCCAGCAGTCAGCGGACTAACTATGGCTACACCTTC
TRBV5-1	15	-	TRBJ1-3	TRBD1	CASSSTGTGGNTIYF	TGCGCCAGCAGCTCGACCGGGACAGGCGGAAACACCATATATTTT
TRBV6-5	15	-	TRBJ1-1	TRBD1	CASNKDRAVNTEAFF	TGTGCCAGCAACAAGGACAGGGCGGTGAACACTGAAGCTTTCTTT
TRBV7-8	18	-	TRBJ1-4	TRBD1	CASSLGLLGTGVNEKLFF	TGTGCCAGCAGCTTAGGTTTACTCGGGACAGGGGTAAATGAAAAACTGTTTTTT
TRBV7-2	15	-	TRBJ1-4	TRBD1	CASSSRQGSSEKLFF	TGTGCCAGCAGCTCCAGACAGGGGAGTAGCGAAAAACTGTTTTTT
TRBV6-5	13	-	TRBJ1-1	-	CASTSHLGTEAFF	TGTGCCAGCACCTCCCACCTGGGCACTGAAGCTTTCTTT
TRBV3-1/TRBV3-2	13	-	TRBJ2-5	-	CASSQTHQETQYF	TGTGCCAGCAGCCAGACCCATCAAGAGACCCAGTACTTC
TRBV29-1	17	-	TRBJ2-1	TRBD2	CSVKGTSGRASPDEQFF	TGCAGCGTAAAAGGGACTAGCGGGAGGGCCTCTCCCGATGAGCAGTTCTTC
TRBV19	16	-	TRBJ2-2	TRBD1	CASSTTTGAYTGELFF	TGTGCCAGTAGTACGACGACAGGGGCCTACACCGGGGAGCTGTTTTTT
TRBV5-1	13	-	TRBJ1-1	TRBD1	CASMGQTNTEAFF	TGCGCCAGCATGGGACAGACGAACACTGAAGCTTTCTTT
TRBV20-1	13	-	TRBJ1-2	-	CSASLGTGYGYTF	TGCAGTGCTAGTCTCGGAACAGGCTATGGCTACACCTTC
TRBV19	15	-	TRBJ2-7	TRBD1	CASSPGTGGSYEQYF	TGTGCCAGTAGTCCTGGGACAGGGGGCTCCTACGAGCAGTACTTC
TRBV7-9	12	-	TRBJ1-5	-	CASSLWGQPQHF	TGTGCCAGCAGCTTATGGGGTCAGCCCCAGCATTTT
TRBV19	16	-	TRBJ1-5	-	CASSPQPDYSNQPQHF	TGTGCCAGTAGTCCTCAGCCGGATTATAGCAATCAGCCCCAGCATTTT
TRBV7-2	14	once	TRBJ2-7	-	CASSFQQSSYEQYF	TGTGCCAGCAGCTTTCAACAAAGCTCCTACGAGCAGTACTTC
TRBV5-1	16	once	TRBJ2-3	TRBD1	CASSRGGTGASDTQYF	TGCGCCAGCAGTAGGGGAGGGACAGGGGCTTCAGATACGCAGTATTTT
TRBV6-2/TRBV6-3	13	-	TRBJ1-1	TRBD1	CASSSQGVTRAFF	TGTGCCAGCAGCTCGCAGGGGGTAACCCGAGCTTTCTTT
TRBV7-8	14	once	TRBJ2-7	TRBD1	CASSLWDRRDEQYF	TGTGCCAGCAGCTTATGGGACAGGAGGGACGAGCAGTACTTC
TRBV7-9	17	-	TRBJ1-1	-	CASSFWRTSGANTEAFF	TGTGCCAGCAGCTTTTGGCGGACTTCAGGCGCTAACACTGAAGCTTTCTTT
TRBV18	19	-	TRBJ2-3	TRBD2	CASSPLLAGGPFGTDTQYF	TGTGCCAGCTCACCTTTACTAGCGGGGGGGCCGTTTGGTACAGATACGCAGTATTTT
TRBV6-5	15	-	TRBJ1-2	-	CASSYSYGGDGGYTF	TGTGCCAGCAGTTACTCCTACGGGGGCGACGGGGGCTACACCTTC
TRBV5-4	16	-	TRBJ2-3	TRBD2	CASSLRAGGRTDTQYF	TGTGCCAGCAGCTTGCGAGCGGGGGGCCGCACAGATACGCAGTATTTT
TRBV7-2	15	-	TRBJ1-2	TRBD1	CASSLGDRDYYGYTF	TGTGCCAGCAGCTTAGGGGACAGGGACTACTATGGCTACACCTTC
TRBV5-1	15	-	TRBJ2-3	-	CASSLDEFRPDTQYF	TGCGCCAGCAGCTTGGATGAGTTTCGCCCAGATACGCAGTATTTT
TRBV27	17	-	TRBJ1-2	-	CASSLSLTGGYGSGYTF	TGTGCCAGCAGTCTCTCTCTAACTGGGGGCTATGGGAGCGGCTACACCTTC
TRBV11-2	16	-	TRBJ2-3	TRBD1	CASSLQQGASTDTQYF	TGTGCCAGCAGCTTACAACAGGGGGCCAGCACAGATACGCAGTATTTT
TRBV15	15	-	TRBJ1-5	TRBD1	CATSREQGASQPQHF	TGTGCCACCAGCAGAGAGCAGGGGGCAAGTCAGCCCCAGCATTTT
TRBV5-1	11	-	TRBJ1-3	-	CVCSDGNTIYF	TGCGTCTGCTCGGATGGAAACACCATATATTTT
TRBV9	15	once	TRBJ1-2	TRBD1	CASSARGESPGGYTF	TGTGCCAGCAGCGCCAGGGGGGAGTCCCCTGGAGGCTACACCTTC
TRBV9	14	few	TRBJ1-1	-	CASSLGTGNTEAFF	TGTGCCAGCAGCCTTGGGACGGGAAACACTGAAGCTTTCTTT
TRBV7-9	16	once	TRBJ1-4	TRBD1	CASSLGDRGTNEKLFF	TGTGCCAGCAGCTTAGGGGACAGGGGGACTAATGAAAAACTGTTTTTT
TRBV11-1	13	few	TRBJ2-5	-	CASSLVGRGTQYF	TGTGCCAGCAGCTTAGTGGGGAGAGGGACCCAGTACTTC
TRBV5-4	14	-	TRBJ2-7	TRBD2	CASSRPGGGYEQYF	TGTGCCAGCAGCCGCCCTGGGGGGGGTTACGAGCAGTACTTC
TRBV19	16	-	TRBJ1-4	-	CASSIDRSSSTEKLFF	TGTGCCAGTAGTATAGATCGATCCTCCAGTACTGAAAAACTGTTTTTT
TRBV3-1/TRBV3-2	16	-	TRBJ2-1	-	CASSQVLGSSYNEQFF	TGTGCCAGCAGCCAAGTTTTAGGGAGCTCCTACAATGAGCAGTTCTTC
TRBV4-2	16	-	TRBJ1-2	-	CASSQVGGTANYGYTF	TGTGCCAGCAGCCAAGTGGGTGGGACGGCTAACTATGGCTACACCTTC